This is a list of T cell receptor beta chains from one sample in a study of T cell changes during pregnancy in multiple sclerosis. Produced via immunoSEQ multiplex PCR; TCRdb's table is partial and in-frame only. The sample records more than 65,000 clones, about 88% being singletons. Specimen: peripheral blood, collected before pregnancy. Source of these receptors: a female donor with multiple sclerosis, enrolled in a pregnancy study. Both conserved end residues are part of each CDR3. D genes are given only for firm matches. Size tells how often a clone was seen (once, few, many) or the class of an expanded clone, and some rows leave it out.

V	D	size	J	CDR3	DNA
TRBV10-1	TRBD2	few	TRBJ2-1	CASSDGLAGVEQFF	TGCGCCAGCAGTGACGGACTAGCGGGAGTCGAGCAGTTCTTC
TRBV5-6	TRBD1	-	TRBJ2-3	CASSLADRGKGDF	TGTGCCAGCAGCTTGGCCGACAGGGGGAAGGGGGATTTT
TRBV7-9	-	-	TRBJ2-7	CASSLGGLISYEQYF	TGTGCCAGCAGCTTAGGGGGCCTTATCTCCTACGAGCAGTACTTC
TRBV19	TRBD2	-	TRBJ2-5	CASSAVGGRGPETQYF	TGTGCCAGTAGTGCCGTGGGCGGGAGGGGGCCAGAGACCCAGTACTTC
TRBV2	TRBD2	-	TRBJ2-3	CASRLAGATDTQYF	TGTGCCAGCAGGCTAGCGGGGGCCACAGATACGCAGTATTTT
TRBV2	-	once	TRBJ2-7	CASTPPRDTRYEQYF	TGTGCCAGCACTCCACCGAGGGACACGAGATACGAGCAGTACTTC
TRBV27	TRBD1	once	TRBJ2-1	CASNPTGANEQFF	TGTGCCAGCAATCCTACAGGGGCGAATGAGCAGTTCTTC
TRBV7-2	-	-	TRBJ2-3	CASSLNQGGTDTQYF	TGTGCCAGCAGCTTAAATCAGGGCGGCACAGATACGCAGTATTTT
TRBV30	TRBD1	few	TRBJ2-6	CAWSFTGGSGANVLTF	TGTGCCTGGAGTTTTACAGGGGGCTCTGGGGCCAACGTCCTGACTTTC
TRBV11-2	-	-	TRBJ2-1	CASSFVLASYNEQFF	TGTGCCAGCAGCTTTGTCCTAGCGTCATACAATGAGCAGTTCTTC
TRBV30	TRBD2	-	TRBJ2-7	CAWSSGRGYEQYF	TGTGCCTGGAGTTCAGGGAGGGGCTACGAGCAGTACTTC
TRBV29-1	TRBD1	once	TRBJ2-1	CSVSGQGKNEQFF	TGCAGCGTTTCTGGACAGGGGAAGAATGAGCAGTTCTTC
TRBV27	-	-	TRBJ2-5	CASSPLAAVGAQETQYF	TGTGCCAGCAGTCCCCTGGCGGCTGTGGGGGCTCAAGAGACCCAGTACTTC
TRBV27	TRBD2	-	TRBJ2-2	CASSPGLAGGPGTGELFF	TGTGCCAGCAGTCCCGGACTAGCGGGAGGGCCAGGCACCGGGGAGCTGTTTTTT
TRBV7-2	-	-	TRBJ2-7	CASSPGQGSGHEQYF	TGTGCCAGCAGCCCCGGCCAGGGTTCCGGACACGAGCAGTACTTC
TRBV29-1	-	-	TRBJ1-1	CSGGAESTEAFF	TGCAGCGGTGGTGCGGAGAGCACTGAAGCTTTCTTT
TRBV10-3	TRBD2	once	TRBJ2-3	CAISDGTTTDTQYF	TGTGCCATCAGTGATGGGACTACCACAGATACGCAGTATTTT
TRBV4-1	-	once	TRBJ2-7	CASSQQTGTGDEQYF	TGCGCCAGCAGCCAACAGACAGGTACCGGCGACGAGCAGTACTTC
TRBV6-1	TRBD1	-	TRBJ2-7	CASSARRGFHEQYF	TGTGCCAGCAGTGCCCGCAGGGGGTTCCACGAGCAGTACTTC
TRBV19	TRBD1	-	TRBJ2-7	CASSRTGRSSYEQYF	TGTGCCAGTAGTAGGACAGGGCGGAGCTCCTACGAGCAGTACTTC
TRBV11-2	-	-	TRBJ1-1	CASSLSQGQGNTEAFF	TGTGCCAGCAGCTTAAGCCAGGGCCAAGGAAACACTGAAGCTTTCTTT
TRBV4-3	-	-	TRBJ1-1	CASSQEPGVSNTEAFF	TGCGCCAGCAGCCAAGAGCCCGGGGTATCGAACACTGAAGCTTTCTTT
TRBV4-1	TRBD2	-	TRBJ2-3	CASRGLGGTMTDTQYF	TGCGCCAGCAGGGGACTCGGCGGGACTATGACAGATACGCAGTATTTT
TRBV4-3	TRBD1	-	TRBJ1-2	CASSQGSRDSRYTF	TGCGCCAGCAGCCAAGGCTCAAGGGACAGTCGCTACACCTTC
TRBV30	-	-	TRBJ1-2	CAWRETNYGYTF	TGTGCCTGGAGGGAGACTAACTATGGCTACACCTTC
TRBV13	TRBD2	-	TRBJ2-3	CASSHPERGTDTQYF	TGTGCCAGCAGCCACCCGGAGCGGGGGACAGATACGCAGTATTTT
TRBV4-2	TRBD2	-	TRBJ2-1	CASSQDREGYNEQFF	TGTGCCAGCAGCCAAGATCGGGAGGGCTACAATGAGCAGTTCTTC
TRBV6-5	-	-	TRBJ1-1	CASSSPADRYGAFF	TGTGCCAGCAGTTCTCCAGCAGACAGATATGGAGCTTTCTTT
TRBV5-1	TRBD1	-	TRBJ2-2	CASSTQGATGELFF	TGCGCCAGCAGCACTCAGGGGGCCACCGGGGAGCTGTTTTTT
TRBV7-9	-	few	TRBJ1-4	CASSLSAGNGKKLFF	TGTGCCAGCAGCTTATCGGCGGGAAATGGAAAGAAACTGTTTTTT
TRBV2	TRBD2	-	TRBJ2-2	CASSRLAGQTGELFF	TGTGCCAGCAGCCGACTAGCGGGGCAAACCGGGGAGCTGTTTTTT
TRBV13	-	-	TRBJ2-6	CASSPQGTGANVLTF	TGTGCCAGCAGCCCTCAGGGCACTGGGGCCAACGTCCTGACTTTC
TRBV5-4	-	-	TRBJ1-1	CASTVGQGGTEAFF	TGTGCCAGCACAGTAGGGCAGGGAGGCACTGAAGCTTTCTTT
TRBV19	TRBD2	-	TRBJ2-3	CASSIASLGLSDTQYF	TGTGCCAGTAGTATCGCTAGCTTGGGACTATCAGATACGCAGTATTTT
TRBV6-1	TRBD1	-	TRBJ1-1	CAGTTGGLRNTEAFF	TGTGCCGGCACCACAGGGGGCCTTAGGAACACTGAAGCTTTCTTT
TRBV10-2	-	-	TRBJ2-1	CASSGQGSSYNEQFF	TGCGCCAGCAGTGGTCAGGGGAGCTCCTACAATGAGCAGTTCTTC
TRBV2	TRBD1	-	TRBJ1-5	CASTPDRDQPQHF	TGTGCCAGCACTCCGGACAGGGATCAGCCCCAGCATTTT
TRBV30	-	-	TRBJ2-5	CAWSVLRGKTQYF	TGTGCCTGGAGTGTACTGCGGGGAAAGACCCAGTACTTC
TRBV6-5	-	-	TRBJ2-3	CASSSAGDTDTQYF	TGTGCCAGCAGTTCAGCCGGGGACACAGATACGCAGTATTTT
TRBV15	-	-	TRBJ1-2	CATSRDHAGISGGYTF	TGTGCCACCAGCAGAGATCACGCAGGGATATCGGGTGGCTACACCTTC
TRBV5-4	TRBD2	-	TRBJ2-7	CASSLEGLAAEQYF	TGTGCCAGCAGCTTGGAAGGGCTAGCGGCGGAGCAGTACTTC
TRBV7-8	-	-	TRBJ1-1	CASSFGTLNTEAFF	TGTGCCAGCAGCTTTGGGACACTGAACACTGAAGCTTTCTTT
TRBV19	-	-	TRBJ1-1	CASMEGLNTEAFF	TGTGCCAGTATGGAGGGATTGAACACTGAAGCTTTCTTT
TRBV18	-	few	TRBJ1-2	CASPDSLGGYTF	TGTGCCAGCCCGGACAGCTTGGGGGGCTACACCTTC
TRBV9	-	few	TRBJ1-1	CASSVGVMNTEAFF	TGTGCCAGCAGCGTGGGAGTGATGAACACTGAAGCTTTCTTT